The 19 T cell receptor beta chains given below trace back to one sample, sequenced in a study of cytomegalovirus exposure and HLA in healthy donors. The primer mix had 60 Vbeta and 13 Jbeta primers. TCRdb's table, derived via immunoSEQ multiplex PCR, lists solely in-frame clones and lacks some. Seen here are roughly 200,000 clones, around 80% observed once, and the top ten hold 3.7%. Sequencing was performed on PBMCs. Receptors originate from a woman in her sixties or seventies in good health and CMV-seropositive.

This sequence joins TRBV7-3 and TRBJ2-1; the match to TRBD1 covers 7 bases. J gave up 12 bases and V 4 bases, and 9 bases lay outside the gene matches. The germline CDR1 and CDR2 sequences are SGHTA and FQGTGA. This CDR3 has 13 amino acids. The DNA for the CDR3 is TGTGCCAGCAGCTCTAAAGGGGGACAGCCGCAGTTCTTC. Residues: CASSSKGGQPQFF.

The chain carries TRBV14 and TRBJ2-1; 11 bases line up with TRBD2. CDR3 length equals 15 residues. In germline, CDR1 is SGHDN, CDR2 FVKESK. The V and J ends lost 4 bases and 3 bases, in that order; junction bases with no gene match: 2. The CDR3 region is CASSPLAGGYNEQFF. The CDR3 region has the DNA TGTGCCAGCAGCCCCCTAGCGGGAGGCTACAATGAGCAGTTCTTC. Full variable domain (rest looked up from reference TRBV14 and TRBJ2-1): EAGVTQFPSHSVIEKGQTVTLRCDPISGHDNLYWYRRVMGKEIKFLLHFVKESKQDESGMPNNRFLAERTGGTYSTLKVQPAELEDSGVYFCASSPLAGGYNEQFFGPGTRLTVL.

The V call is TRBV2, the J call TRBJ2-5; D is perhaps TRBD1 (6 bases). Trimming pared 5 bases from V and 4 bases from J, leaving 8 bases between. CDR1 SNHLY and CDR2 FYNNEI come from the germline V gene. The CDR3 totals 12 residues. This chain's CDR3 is CASSYRAETQYF. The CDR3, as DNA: TGTGCCAGCAGTTACAGGGCAGAGACCCAGTACTTC.

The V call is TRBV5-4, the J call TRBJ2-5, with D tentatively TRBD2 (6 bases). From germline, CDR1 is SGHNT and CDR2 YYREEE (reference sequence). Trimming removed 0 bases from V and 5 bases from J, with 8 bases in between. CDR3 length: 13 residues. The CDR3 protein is CASSLAGVETQYF. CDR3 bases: TGTGCCAGCAGCTTGGCGGGGGTGGAGACCCAGTACTTC.

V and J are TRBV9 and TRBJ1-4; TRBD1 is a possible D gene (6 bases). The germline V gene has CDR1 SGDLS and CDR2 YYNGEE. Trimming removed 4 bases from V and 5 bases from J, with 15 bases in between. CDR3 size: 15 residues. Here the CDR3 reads CASSIRDTTNEKLFF. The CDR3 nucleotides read TGTGCCAGCAGCATACGGGACACGACAAATGAAAAACTGTTTTTT.

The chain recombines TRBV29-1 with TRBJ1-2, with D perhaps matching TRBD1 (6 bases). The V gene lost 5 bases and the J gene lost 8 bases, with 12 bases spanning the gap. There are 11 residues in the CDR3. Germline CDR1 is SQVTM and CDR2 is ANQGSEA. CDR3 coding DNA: TGCAGCGTTTTACAGGGTCGGGGCTACACCTTC. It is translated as CSVLQGRGYTF. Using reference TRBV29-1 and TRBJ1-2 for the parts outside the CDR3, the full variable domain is SAVISQKPSRDICQRGTSLTIQCQVDSQVTMMFWYRQQPGQSLTLIATANQGSEATYESGFVIDKFPISRPNLTFSTLTVSNMSPEDSSIYLCSVLQGRGYTFGSGTRLTVV.

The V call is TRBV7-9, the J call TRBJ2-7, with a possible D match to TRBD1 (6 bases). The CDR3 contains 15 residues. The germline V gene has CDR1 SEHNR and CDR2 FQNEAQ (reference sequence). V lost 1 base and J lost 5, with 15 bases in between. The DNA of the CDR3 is TGTGCCAGCAGCTTAGGAGTGGGACAACGTGACGAGCAGTACTTC. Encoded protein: CASSLGVGQRDEQYF.

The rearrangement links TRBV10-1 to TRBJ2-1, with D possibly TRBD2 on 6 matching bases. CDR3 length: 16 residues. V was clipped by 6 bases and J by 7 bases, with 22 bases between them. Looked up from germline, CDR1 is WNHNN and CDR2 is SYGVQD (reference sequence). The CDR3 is CASRETGLLRRNEQFF. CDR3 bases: TGCGCCAGCAGGGAAACGGGACTCCTCCGAAGAAATGAGCAGTTCTTC.

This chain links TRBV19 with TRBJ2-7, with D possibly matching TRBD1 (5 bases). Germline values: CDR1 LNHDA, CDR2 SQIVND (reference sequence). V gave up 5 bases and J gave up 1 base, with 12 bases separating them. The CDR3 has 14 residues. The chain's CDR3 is CASSSSTASYEQYF. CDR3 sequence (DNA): TGTGCCAGTAGTTCTTCGACAGCTTCCTACGAGCAGTACTTC.

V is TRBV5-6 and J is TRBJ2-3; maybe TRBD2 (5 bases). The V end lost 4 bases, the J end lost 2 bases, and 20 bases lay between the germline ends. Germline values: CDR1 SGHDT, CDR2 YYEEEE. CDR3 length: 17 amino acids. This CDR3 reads CASSPRATTRNTDTQYF. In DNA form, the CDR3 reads TGTGCCAGCAGCCCACGAGCTACTACTAGGAACACAGATACGCAGTATTTT.

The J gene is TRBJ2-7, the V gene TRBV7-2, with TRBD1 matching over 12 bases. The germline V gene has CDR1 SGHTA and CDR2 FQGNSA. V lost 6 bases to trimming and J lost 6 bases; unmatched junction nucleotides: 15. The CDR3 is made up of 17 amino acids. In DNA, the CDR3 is TGTGCCAGCAGTCTAGCGGGGACAGGGGGCCGAAACTTCGAGCAGTACTTC. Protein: CASSLAGTGGRNFEQYF.

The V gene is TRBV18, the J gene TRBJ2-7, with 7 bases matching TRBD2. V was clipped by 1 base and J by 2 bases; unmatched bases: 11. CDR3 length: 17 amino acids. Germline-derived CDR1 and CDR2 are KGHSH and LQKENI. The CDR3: CASSPRGATSIAYEQYF. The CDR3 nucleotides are TGTGCCAGCTCACCACGAGGAGCGACTAGCATCGCCTACGAGCAGTACTTC.

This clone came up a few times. CDR3 bases: TGTGCCAGCAGCGGGACAGGGGGGTCTTACGAGCAGTACTTC. Translated, it gives CASSGTGGSYEQYF. The chain carries TRBV27 and TRBJ2-7, with TRBD1 matching over 11 bases. The CDR3 is 14 amino acids. Trimming at V came to 6 bases and at J to 4 bases, leaving 5 bases not matched to a gene. The germline gives CDR1 MNHEY, CDR2 SMNVEV (reference sequence).

CDR3 sequence (DNA): TGTGCCAGCAGCTTAGCGTTGGCTTCCGAGCAGTACTTC. Translated, it gives CASSLALASEQYF. J is TRBJ2-7 and V is TRBV7-9; D unclear. Germline V gives CDR1 SEHNR, CDR2 FQNEAQ (reference sequence). The V gene lost 0 bases and the J gene lost 6 bases, with 9 bases spanning the gap. The CDR3 covers 13 residues.

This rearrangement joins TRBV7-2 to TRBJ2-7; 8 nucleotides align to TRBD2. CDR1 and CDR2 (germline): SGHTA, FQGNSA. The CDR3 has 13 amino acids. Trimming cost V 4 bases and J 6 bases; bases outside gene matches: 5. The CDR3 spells CASSSSGRSEQYF. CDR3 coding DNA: TGTGCCAGCAGCTCAAGCGGGAGAAGCGAGCAGTACTTC.

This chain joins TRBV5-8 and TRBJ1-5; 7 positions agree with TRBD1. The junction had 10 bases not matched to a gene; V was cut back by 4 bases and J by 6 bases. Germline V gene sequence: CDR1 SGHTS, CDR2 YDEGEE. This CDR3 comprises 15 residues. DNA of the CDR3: TGTGCCAGCAGCGATAGGACAGGAGGAAGTCAGCCCCAGCATTTT. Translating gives CASSDRTGGSQPQHF.

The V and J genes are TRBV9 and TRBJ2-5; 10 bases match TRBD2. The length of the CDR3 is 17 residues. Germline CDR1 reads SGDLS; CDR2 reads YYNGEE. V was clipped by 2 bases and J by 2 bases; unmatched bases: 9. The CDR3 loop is CASSVDPSGRGQETQYF. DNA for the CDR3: TGTGCCAGCAGCGTCGACCCTAGCGGGAGAGGGCAAGAGACCCAGTACTTC.

The CDR3 DNA is TGTGCCATCTCTGGACTGAACACCGGGGAGCTGTTTTTT. Translated: CAISGLNTGELFF. The chain combines TRBV10-3 with TRBJ2-2; TRBD2 might be the D (5 bases). The CDR3 has 13 residues. The germline gives CDR1 ENHRY, CDR2 SYGVKD. Trimming cost V 8 bases and J 1 base, with 8 bases left between them.

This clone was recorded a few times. In DNA form, the CDR3 reads TGTGCCGCCTGGAGCTCCTACGAGCAGTACTTC. This sequence encodes CAAWSSYEQYF. The gene calls are TRBV30 and TRBJ2-5, with D hard to call. The J call is uncertain, as TRBJ2-7 better fits the DNA end. This CDR3 is 11 amino acids long. The V gene's germline CDR1 is GTSNPN and CDR2 SVGIG (reference sequence).